This T cell receptor beta chain was recovered during a study of blood T cell repertoires in COVID-19. The CDR3 sequence is 15 residues long. Germline V lookup: CDR1 MNHEY, CDR2 SMNVEV (reference sequence). Trimming at V came to 7 bases and at J to 4 bases, leaving 11 bases not matched to a gene. The protocol was immunoSEQ multiplex PCR, while the TCRdb copy is restricted to in-frame clones and leaves out a portion. The sample comprises about 83,000 clones, about nine tenths of which are singletons, and around 3% rests with the top ten. The gene calls are TRBV27 and TRBJ2-7; 9 nucleotides match TRBD1. The sample comprised peripheral blood. The clonotype was recovered from a woman between 50 and 59 years old with active or convalescent COVID-19. The CDR3 bases are TGTGCCAGCACCTATGATCGGACAGGGGCTTACGAGCAGTACTTC. As protein: CASTYDRTGAYEQYF.